This is a list of T cell receptor beta chains from one sample in a study of early T cells in non-severe SARS-CoV-2 infection. TCRdb reprocessed the 5' RACE reads via MiXCR and lists one record per CDR3 protein. The repertoire holds approximately 110,000 distinct CDR3 sequences, 14% to 15% seen once, with less than 25% in the top ten. Sequenced material: whole blood. The receptors stem from an adult who was a healthcare worker with PCR-confirmed SARS-CoV-2 infection or an uninfected control (not recorded which). CDR3s include the opening cysteine and the closing phenylalanine or tryptophan. Fields, in order: V gene, CDR3 protein.

V gene: TRBV20-1
CDR3 protein: CSARAQGVGEKLFF

V gene: TRBV7-9
CDR3 protein: CASSIGPLPQETQYF

V gene: TRBV5-1
CDR3 protein: CASSERTGTNEQFF

V gene: TRBV2
CDR3 protein: CASSRGGAANEQYF

V gene: TRBV7-3
CDR3 protein: CASSLDTGTDTQYF

V gene: TRBV28
CDR3 protein: CASRGRTNSPLHF

V gene: TRBV19
CDR3 protein: CASSPTHSGANVLTF

V gene: TRBV6-2/TRBV6-3
CDR3 protein: CASKKRGTDTQYF

V gene: TRBV5-1
CDR3 protein: CASSFEGGTPGVADTQYF

V gene: TRBV2
CDR3 protein: CASSSTGDDEQFF

V gene: TRBV6-1
CDR3 protein: CASLRLDNTIYF

V gene: TRBV3-1
CDR3 protein: CASRPGTARADTQYF

V gene: TRBV11-2
CDR3 protein: CASSFWGEETQYF

V gene: TRBV7-8
CDR3 protein: CASSPRVSEQFF

V gene: TRBV10-3
CDR3 protein: CAIVETQYF

V gene: TRBV19
CDR3 protein: CASSIVSGSSTDTQYF

V gene: TRBV10-3
CDR3 protein: CAARGEVTYEQYF

V gene: TRBV10-3
CDR3 protein: CARLGDRYGYTF